This is a list of T cell receptor beta chains from one sample in a study of tumor and adjacent non-tumor tissue in lung cancer. TCRdb re-called the multiplex PCR reads through MiXCR, storing one row per CDR3 protein. The table shows 55,000 to 75,000 distinct CDR3 sequences, with about 60% occurring only once. Sequenced sample: lung tumor tissue. The source of these receptors is a man aged 45-60 years with non-small cell lung cancer. Each CDR3 is given with its conserved first and last residue. The D gene is left open where the match is weak.

D gene: NA
J gene: TRBJ1-2
V gene: TRBV28
CDR3 protein: CASSAGANYGYTF

D gene: NA
J gene: TRBJ2-1
V gene: TRBV11-2
CDR3 protein: CASSLERFGSNDQFF

D gene: NA
J gene: TRBJ2-7
V gene: TRBV6-1
CDR3 protein: CASGGYEQYF

D gene: NA
J gene: TRBJ2-7
V gene: TRBV5-1
CDR3 protein: CASSLVTGQGLYERYF

D gene: NA
J gene: TRBJ1-2
V gene: TRBV28
CDR3 protein: CAGSYRDDYTF

D gene: NA
J gene: TRBJ1-6
V gene: TRBV20-1
CDR3 protein: CSARVGRDNSPLHF

D gene: NA
J gene: TRBJ2-2
V gene: TRBV28
CDR3 protein: CASRDREFTGELFF

D gene: NA
J gene: TRBJ2-7
V gene: TRBV7-8
CDR3 protein: CASSFSSNYEQYF

D gene: NA
J gene: TRBJ1-1
V gene: TRBV11-1
CDR3 protein: CVGSLAGSEALF

D gene: NA
J gene: TRBJ2-3
V gene: TRBV5-1
CDR3 protein: CASSFPTETDTQYF

D gene: NA
J gene: TRBJ2-3
V gene: TRBV11-2
CDR3 protein: CATSLIIYGITDTQYF

D gene: TRBD2
J gene: TRBJ2-2
V gene: TRBV12-3/TRBV12-4
CDR3 protein: CASSFLASGTGELFF

D gene: NA
J gene: TRBJ1-4
V gene: TRBV4-1
CDR3 protein: CASCQAGIESKLFF

D gene: TRBD2
J gene: TRBJ2-7
V gene: TRBV7-9
CDR3 protein: CASSFWREYSAEQYF

D gene: NA
J gene: TRBJ1-4
V gene: TRBV4-2
CDR3 protein: CASSQGQGPTNEKLFF

D gene: NA
J gene: TRBJ2-1
V gene: TRBV29-1
CDR3 protein: CSVEHSWRPYNEEFF

D gene: NA
J gene: TRBJ1-2
V gene: TRBV20-1
CDR3 protein: CSTYRQDLYYGYTF

D gene: NA
J gene: TRBJ2-1
V gene: TRBV10-2
CDR3 protein: CTSRWEQFF

D gene: TRBD1
J gene: TRBJ1-4
V gene: TRBV5-4
CDR3 protein: CASSPTGDGNEKLFF

D gene: TRBD2
J gene: TRBJ2-3
V gene: TRBV29-1
CDR3 protein: CSVALRRGGTDTQYF

D gene: NA
J gene: TRBJ2-1
V gene: TRBV29-1
CDR3 protein: CSFDVRRGNEQFF

D gene: NA
J gene: TRBJ2-5
V gene: TRBV2
CDR3 protein: CVSRGLGTVQETQYF

D gene: NA
J gene: TRBJ1-3
V gene: TRBV10-3
CDR3 protein: CAIRPGYSGNTIYF

D gene: TRBD1
J gene: TRBJ2-7
V gene: TRBV12-3/TRBV12-4
CDR3 protein: CASIPGTGKDEQYF

D gene: NA
J gene: TRBJ2-3
V gene: TRBV29-1
CDR3 protein: CSVRQWTDTQYF

D gene: NA
J gene: TRBJ2-2
V gene: TRBV20-1
CDR3 protein: CSASRGRIGELFF

D gene: TRBD1
J gene: NA
V gene: TRBV4-1
CDR3 protein: CVNSQRTGGFKPQYF

D gene: TRBD1
J gene: TRBJ2-7
V gene: TRBV5-6
CDR3 protein: CASSLQGGSYEQYF

D gene: TRBD2
J gene: TRBJ2-3
V gene: TRBV20-1
CDR3 protein: CSARGGGRAPFPDTQYF

D gene: NA
J gene: TRBJ2-7
V gene: TRBV20-1
CDR3 protein: CSANPRDFSYEQYF

D gene: TRBD2
J gene: TRBJ2-1
V gene: TRBV10-3
CDR3 protein: CAIRESMAGAYNEEFF

D gene: NA
J gene: TRBJ1-5
V gene: TRBV28
CDR3 protein: CASSSGGVVQHQHF

D gene: NA
J gene: TRBJ2-5
V gene: TRBV6-5
CDR3 protein: CDSTLLERCETQYF

D gene: TRBD1
J gene: TRBJ2-7
V gene: TRBV5-1
CDR3 protein: CASSLPGTGRNEQYF

D gene: NA
J gene: TRBJ1-6
V gene: TRBV6-6
CDR3 protein: CASSYSAAHSPLQF